This T cell receptor beta chain came from a study of blood T cells in healthy people across ages. The second PCR ran roughly 6 to 11 cycles with a sample-barcoded 5' primer and J-beta primers. No fewer than 2.5 million CDR3-containing paired-end reads came from each sample. From the 5' RACE reads, TCRdb called clonotypes with MiXCR, one entry per CDR3 protein. This sample has roughly 1.5 million distinct CDR3 sequences, with approximately 42% found just once. With 7 bases removed from V and 3 bases from J, the gap between germline ends came to 12 bases. The CDR3 is 13 amino acids. Germline CDR1 and CDR2: SEHNR and FQNEAQ (reference sequence).

This chain joins TRBV7-9 and TRBJ2-5; the D gene could be TRBD1 or TRBD2 (6 bases each). This receptor was obtained from a young woman in good health. Specimen: blood. Here the CDR3 reads CASISGAEETQYF. DNA for the CDR3: TGTGCCAGCATATCGGGGGCAGAAGAGACCCAGTACTTC.